These T cell receptor beta chains were read from a single sample in a study of identifying expanded T cells in peripheral blood. Profiling relied on immunoSEQ multiplex PCR, and the TCRdb table lists in-frame clones only, not all of them. The data contain tens of thousands of clones, about 85% of them seen just once; the ten biggest clones take up 4% to 5.5%. The sample comprised blood. These receptor sequences come from a person aged 18 to 75 in good health. The CDR3 runs from the conserved cysteine through the conserved F or W. The D gene is left open where the match is weak. Rows give clone size only sometimes, using once, few, many, or a class for an expanded clone.

TRBJ2-5 | TRBV5-1 | . | . | TGCGCCAGCAGCTTGGGACGGGTCCAAGAGACCCAGTACTTC | CASSLGRVQETQYF
TRBJ1-5 | TRBV18 | . | TRBD1 | TGTGCCAGCTCACCGACGGGACAGGACCCTTATAGCAATCAGCCCCAGCATTTT | CASSPTGQDPYSNQPQHF
TRBJ1-2 | TRBV29-1 | . | . | TGCAGCGCCAGCTTAGGGGGGCTCTATGGCTACACCTTC | CSASLGGLYGYTF
TRBJ2-2 | TRBV9 | . | TRBD2 | TGTGCCAGCAGCGTAGCGGTACTAGCGGGGGGACCCGGGGAGCTGTTTTTT | CASSVAVLAGGPGELFF
TRBJ2-2 | TRBV5-1 | . | . | TGCGCCAGCAGCTTGTTTGCGGGACAAAGCACCGGGGAGCTGTTTTTT | CASSLFAGQSTGELFF
TRBJ1-2 | TRBV2 | few | . | TGTGCCAGCACTGGGACACGAGGTCGAGGGGGCTACACCTTC | CASTGTRGRGGYTF
TRBJ2-7 | TRBV28 | once | TRBD1 | TGTGCCAGCAGTTTGAGGGACAGGGCCTACGAGCAGTACTTC | CASSLRDRAYEQYF
TRBJ2-7 | TRBV9 | . | . | TGTGCCAGCAGCGTAGCTCAGGGGCGCGAGCAGTACTTC | CASSVAQGREQYF
TRBJ1-3 | TRBV5-1 | . | TRBD1 | TGCGCCAGCAGCTTGGCCGGGGACAGCTCTGGAAACACCATATATTTT | CASSLAGDSSGNTIYF
TRBJ1-1 | TRBV28 | . | . | TGTGCCAGCAGTTTGGGGACTTATAGAGCAGCTTTCTTT | CASSLGTYRAAFF
TRBJ1-2 | TRBV30 | . | . | TGTGCCTGGACCGGGCTGTATAGGGGCCATGGCTACACCTTC | CAWTGLYRGHGYTF
TRBJ2-7 | TRBV11-2 | . | . | TGTGCCAGCAGATTTAGTACCGGAGTCTACGAGCAGTACTTC | CASRFSTGVYEQYF
TRBJ1-4 | TRBV27 | . | TRBD1 | TGTGCCAGCAGGGGTTCCTGGACAGGAGGGGAAAAACTGTTTTTT | CASRGSWTGGEKLFF
TRBJ1-1 | TRBV2 | . | . | TGTGCCAGCAGTGAAATGGGCTCAAGGGGCACTGAAGCTTTCTTT | CASSEMGSRGTEAFF
TRBJ2-2 | TRBV19 | . | . | TGTGCCAGTAGTTGGCAAAGCGTCACCGGGGAGCTGTTTTTT | CASSWQSVTGELFF
TRBJ1-4 | TRBV6-5 | . | . | TGTGCCAGCAGTTTATCAGTGACTAATGAAAAACTGTTTTTT | CASSLSVTNEKLFF
TRBJ1-4 | TRBV6-5 | . | TRBD1 | TGTGCCAGCAGTTACTCGGGGGGACAGGGTAGAAAACTGTTTTTT | CASSYSGGQGRKLFF
TRBJ2-7 | TRBV10-1 | . | . | TGCGCCAGCAGTGAGGGCAGCCGAGGAGGGGGGCAGTACTTC | CASSEGSRGGGQYF
TRBJ2-7 | TRBV7-6 | . | TRBD1 | TGTGCCAGCAGCCGGGGGGGGACAGGGGTCGAGCAGTACTTC | CASSRGGTGVEQYF
TRBJ2-3 | TRBV27 | . | . | TGTGCCAGCAGACGAAACGGGGGCCCCTTAACCGATACGCAGTATTTT | CASRRNGGPLTDTQYF
TRBJ1-5 | TRBV5-1 | . | . | TGCGCCAGCAGCGCTTTTGGACACATTGGACAGCCCCAGCATTTT | CASSAFGHIGQPQHF
TRBJ2-5 | TRBV7-2 | . | . | TGTGCCAGCAGCTTGAGGGGGGGTAGGGAGACCCAGTACTTC | CASSLRGGRETQYF